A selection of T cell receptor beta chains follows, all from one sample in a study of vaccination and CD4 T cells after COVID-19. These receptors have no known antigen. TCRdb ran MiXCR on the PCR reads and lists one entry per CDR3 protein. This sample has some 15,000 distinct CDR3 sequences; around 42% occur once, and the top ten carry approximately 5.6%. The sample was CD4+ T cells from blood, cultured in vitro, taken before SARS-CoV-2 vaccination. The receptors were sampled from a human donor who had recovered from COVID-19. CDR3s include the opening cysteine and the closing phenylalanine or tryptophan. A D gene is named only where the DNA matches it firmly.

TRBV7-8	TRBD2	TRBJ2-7	CASSLLVAGSSYEQYF
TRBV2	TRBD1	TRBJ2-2	CASRRDRGSGELFF
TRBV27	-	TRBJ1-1	CASSFFDRNTEAFF
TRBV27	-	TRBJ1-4	CASSHYSQGGREKLFF
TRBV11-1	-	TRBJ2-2	CASSQQRSTGELFF
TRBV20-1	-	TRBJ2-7	CSAGRDNFDEQYF
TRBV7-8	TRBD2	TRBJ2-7	CASSLIASGSYEQYF
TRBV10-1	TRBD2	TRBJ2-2	CASSPLAGGDTGELFF
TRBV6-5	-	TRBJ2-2	CASSLLTGTGELFF
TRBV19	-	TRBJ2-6	CASSTHAVYGANVLTF
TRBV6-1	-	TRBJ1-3	CASSDGRPISGNTIYF
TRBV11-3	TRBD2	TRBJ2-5	CASGVGSGETQYF
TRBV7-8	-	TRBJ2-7	CASLPRGRGQTYEQYF